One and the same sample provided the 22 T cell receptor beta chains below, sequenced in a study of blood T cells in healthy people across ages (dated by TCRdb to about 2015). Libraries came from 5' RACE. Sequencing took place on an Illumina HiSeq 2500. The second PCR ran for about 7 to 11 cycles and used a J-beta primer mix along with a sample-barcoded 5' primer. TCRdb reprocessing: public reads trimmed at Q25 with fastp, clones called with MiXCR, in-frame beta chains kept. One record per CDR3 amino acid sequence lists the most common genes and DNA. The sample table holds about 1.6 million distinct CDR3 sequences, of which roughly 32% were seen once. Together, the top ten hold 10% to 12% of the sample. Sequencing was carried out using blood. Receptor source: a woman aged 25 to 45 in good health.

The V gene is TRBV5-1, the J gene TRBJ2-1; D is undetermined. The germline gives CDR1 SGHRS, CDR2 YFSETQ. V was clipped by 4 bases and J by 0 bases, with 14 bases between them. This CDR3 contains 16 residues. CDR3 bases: TGCGCCAGCAGCCAAAGGACGAGTAGCTCCTACAATGAGCAGTTCTTC. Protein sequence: CASSQRTSSSYNEQFF. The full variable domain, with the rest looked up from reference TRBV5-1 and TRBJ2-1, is KAGVTQTPRYLIKTRGQQVTLSCSPISGHRSVSWYQQTPGQGLQFLFEYFSETQRNKGNFPGRFSGRQFSNSRSEMNVSTLELGDSALYLCASSQRTSSSYNEQFFGPGTRLTVL.

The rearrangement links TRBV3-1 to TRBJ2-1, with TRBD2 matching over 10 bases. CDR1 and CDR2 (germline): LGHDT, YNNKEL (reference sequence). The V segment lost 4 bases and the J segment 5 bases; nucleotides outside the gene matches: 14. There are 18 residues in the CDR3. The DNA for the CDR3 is TGTGCCAGCAGCCCCATCATACCACTAGCGGGAATCCACAATGAGCAGTTCTTC. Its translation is CASSPIIPLAGIHNEQFF.

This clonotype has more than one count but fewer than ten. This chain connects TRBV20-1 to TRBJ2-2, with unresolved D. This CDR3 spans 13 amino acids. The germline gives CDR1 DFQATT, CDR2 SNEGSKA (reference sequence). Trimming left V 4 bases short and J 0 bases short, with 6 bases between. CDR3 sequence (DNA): TGCAGTGCTACTAATTCGAACACCGGGGAGCTGTTTTTT. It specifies CSATNSNTGELFF.

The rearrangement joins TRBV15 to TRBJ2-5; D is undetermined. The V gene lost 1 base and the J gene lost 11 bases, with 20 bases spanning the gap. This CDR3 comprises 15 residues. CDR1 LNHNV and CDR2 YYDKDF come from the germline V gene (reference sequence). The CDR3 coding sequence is TGTGCCACCAGCAGAGTCGCGACCGTGCTGGTGGAGCAGTACTTC. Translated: CATSRVATVLVEQYF.

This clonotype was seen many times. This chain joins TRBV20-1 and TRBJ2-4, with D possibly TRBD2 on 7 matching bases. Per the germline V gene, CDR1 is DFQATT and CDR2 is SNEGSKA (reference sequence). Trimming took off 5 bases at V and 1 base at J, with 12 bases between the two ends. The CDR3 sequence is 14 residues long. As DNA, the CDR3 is TGCAGTGCTCAGGGGAGGGGGGCCAAAAACATTCAGTACTTC. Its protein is CSAQGRGAKNIQYF.

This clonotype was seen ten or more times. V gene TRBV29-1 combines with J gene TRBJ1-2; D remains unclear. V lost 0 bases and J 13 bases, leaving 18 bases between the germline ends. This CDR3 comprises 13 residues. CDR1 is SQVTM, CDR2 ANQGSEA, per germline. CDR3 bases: TGCAGCGTTGAAGACCAGACGCCTCATAGCCCCACCTTC. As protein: CSVEDQTPHSPTF.

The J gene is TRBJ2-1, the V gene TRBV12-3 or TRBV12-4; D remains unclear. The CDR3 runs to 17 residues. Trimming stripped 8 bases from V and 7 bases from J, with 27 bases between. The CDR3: CASLRWAPSGTRNEQFF. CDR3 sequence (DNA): TGTGCCAGCCTAAGATGGGCGCCTAGTGGCACGCGGAATGAGCAGTTCTTC.

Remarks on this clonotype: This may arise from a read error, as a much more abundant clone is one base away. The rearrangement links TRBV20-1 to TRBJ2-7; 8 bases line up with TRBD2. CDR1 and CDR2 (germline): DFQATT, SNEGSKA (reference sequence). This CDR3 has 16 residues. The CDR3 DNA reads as TGCAGTGCTAGTGAGTTCGGCGGGGGGTATGACTACAAGCAGTACTTC. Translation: CSASEFGGGYDYKQYF.

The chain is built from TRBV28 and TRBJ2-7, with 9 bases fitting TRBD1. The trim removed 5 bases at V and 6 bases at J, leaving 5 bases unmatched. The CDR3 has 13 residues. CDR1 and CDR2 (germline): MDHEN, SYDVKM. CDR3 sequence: CASSMGQGSEQYF. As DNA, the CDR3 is TGTGCCAGCAGTATGGGACAGGGATCCGAGCAGTACTTC.

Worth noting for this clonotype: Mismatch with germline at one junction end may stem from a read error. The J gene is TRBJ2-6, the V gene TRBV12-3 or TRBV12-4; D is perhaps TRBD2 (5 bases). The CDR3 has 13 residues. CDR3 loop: CASSAIGVNVLTF. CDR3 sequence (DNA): TGTGCCAGTTCCGCCATCGGGGTCAACGTCCTGACTTTC.

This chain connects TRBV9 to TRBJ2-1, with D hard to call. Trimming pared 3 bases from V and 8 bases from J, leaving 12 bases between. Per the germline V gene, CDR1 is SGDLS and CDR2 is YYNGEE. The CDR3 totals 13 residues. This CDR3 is CASSAVLGHEQFF. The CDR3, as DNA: TGTGCCAGCAGCGCTGTCCTGGGCCATGAGCAGTTCTTC.

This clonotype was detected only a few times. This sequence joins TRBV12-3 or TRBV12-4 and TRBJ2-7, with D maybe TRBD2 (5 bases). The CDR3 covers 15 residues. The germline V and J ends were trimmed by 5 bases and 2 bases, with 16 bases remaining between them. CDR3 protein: CASSEAAGRAYEQYF. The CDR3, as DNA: TGTGCCAGCAGTGAGGCGGCCGGGCGGGCCTACGAGCAGTACTTC.

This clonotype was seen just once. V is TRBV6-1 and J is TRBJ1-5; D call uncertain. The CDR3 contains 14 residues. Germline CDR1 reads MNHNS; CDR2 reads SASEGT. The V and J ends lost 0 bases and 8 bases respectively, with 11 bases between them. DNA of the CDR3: TGTGCCAGCAGTGAAGCCGCCAGGCTGGAGCCCCAGCATTTT. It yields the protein CASSEAARLEPQHF.

The CDR3 loop is CSAKAGVRVNEQFF. The CDR3 region has the DNA TGCAGTGCTAAAGCGGGAGTTAGAGTCAATGAGCAGTTCTTC. The chain combines TRBV20-1 with TRBJ2-1; the match to TRBD2 covers 8 bases. The CDR3 loop spans 14 amino acids. V lost 4 bases and J lost 6; bases outside the gene matches: 8. Germline CDR1 and CDR2: DFQATT and SNEGSKA (reference sequence).

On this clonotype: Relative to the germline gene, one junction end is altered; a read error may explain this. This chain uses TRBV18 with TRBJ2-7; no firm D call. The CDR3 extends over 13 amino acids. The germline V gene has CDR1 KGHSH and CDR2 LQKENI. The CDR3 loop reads CVSSPALSYEQYF. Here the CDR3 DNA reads TGTGTCAGCTCACCAGCTCTCTCCTACGAGCAGTACTTC.

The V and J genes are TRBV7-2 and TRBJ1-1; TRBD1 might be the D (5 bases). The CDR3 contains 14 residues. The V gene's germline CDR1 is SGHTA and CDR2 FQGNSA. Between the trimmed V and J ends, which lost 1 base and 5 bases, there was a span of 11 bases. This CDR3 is CASSLVGTGTEAFF. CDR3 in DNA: TGTGCCAGCAGCTTAGTGGGGACGGGGACTGAAGCTTTCTTT.

The CDR3 sequence: CSARDARGGGEKLFF. The CDR3, as DNA: TGCAGTGCTAGAGATGCCAGGGGTGGGGGCGAAAAACTGTTTTTT. The genes are TRBV20-1 and TRBJ1-4, with a possible D match to TRBD1 (6 bases). Trimming took off 0 bases at V and 8 bases at J, with 16 bases between the two ends. The CDR3 length is 15 residues. In germline, CDR1 is DFQATT, CDR2 SNEGSKA (reference sequence).

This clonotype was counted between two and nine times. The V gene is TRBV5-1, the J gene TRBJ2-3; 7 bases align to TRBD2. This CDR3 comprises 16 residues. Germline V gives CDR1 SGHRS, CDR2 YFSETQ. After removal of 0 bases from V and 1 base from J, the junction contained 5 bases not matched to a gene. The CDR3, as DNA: TGCGCCAGCAGCTTGGATCCAGCGGGGCGCACAGATACGCAGTATTTT. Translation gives CASSLDPAGRTDTQYF. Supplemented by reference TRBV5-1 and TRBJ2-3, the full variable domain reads KAGVTQTPRYLIKTRGQQVTLSCSPISGHRSVSWYQQTPGQGLQFLFEYFSETQRNKGNFPGRFSGRQFSNSRSEMNVSTLELGDSALYLCASSLDPAGRTDTQYFGPGTRLTVL.

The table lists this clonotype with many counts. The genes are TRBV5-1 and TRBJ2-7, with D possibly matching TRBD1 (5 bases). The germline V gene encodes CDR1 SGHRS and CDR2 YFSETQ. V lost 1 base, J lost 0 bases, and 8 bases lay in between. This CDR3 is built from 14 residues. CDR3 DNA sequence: TGCGCCAGCAGCTTGCAGGGCCTCTCCTACGAGCAGTACTTC. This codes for CASSLQGLSYEQYF.

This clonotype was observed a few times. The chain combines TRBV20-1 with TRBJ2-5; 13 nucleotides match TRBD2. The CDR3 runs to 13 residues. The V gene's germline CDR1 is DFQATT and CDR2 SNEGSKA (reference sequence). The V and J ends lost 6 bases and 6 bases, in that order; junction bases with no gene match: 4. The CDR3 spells CSAGTSGIKTQYF. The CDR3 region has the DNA TGCAGTGCAGGGACTAGCGGGATCAAGACCCAGTACTTC.

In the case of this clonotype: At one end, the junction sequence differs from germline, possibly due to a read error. The CDR3 DNA sequence: TGTGCCAGCAGCCCTCCGGGACAGGGGATATATGGCCACACCTTC. Its protein product is CASSPPGQGIYGHTF. The genes are TRBV7-9 and TRBJ1-2; TRBD1 agrees at 10 bases. Germline assignment: CDR1 SEHNR and CDR2 FQNEAQ (reference sequence). CDR3 length: 15 residues.

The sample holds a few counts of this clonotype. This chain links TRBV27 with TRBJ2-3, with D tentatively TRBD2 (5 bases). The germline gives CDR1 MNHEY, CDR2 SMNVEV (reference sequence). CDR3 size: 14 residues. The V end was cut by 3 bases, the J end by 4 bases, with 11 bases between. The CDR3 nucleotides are TGTGCCAGCAGTTTCTTGGGAGCGGCAGATACGCAGTATTTT. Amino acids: CASSFLGAADTQYF.